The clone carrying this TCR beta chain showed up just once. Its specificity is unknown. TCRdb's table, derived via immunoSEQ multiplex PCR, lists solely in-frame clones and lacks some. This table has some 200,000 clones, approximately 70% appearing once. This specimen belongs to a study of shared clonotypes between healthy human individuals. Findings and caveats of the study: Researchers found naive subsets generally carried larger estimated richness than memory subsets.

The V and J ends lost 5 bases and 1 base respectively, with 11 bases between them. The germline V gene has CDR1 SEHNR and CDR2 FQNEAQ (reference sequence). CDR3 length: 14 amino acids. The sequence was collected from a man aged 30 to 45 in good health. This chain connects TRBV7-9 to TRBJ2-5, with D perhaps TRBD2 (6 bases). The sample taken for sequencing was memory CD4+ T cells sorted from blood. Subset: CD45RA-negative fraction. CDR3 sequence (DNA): TGTGCCAGCAGCCCCCTAGCGAGCCAAGAGACCCAGTACTTC. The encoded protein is CASSPLASQETQYF.